The sequence of this TCR beta chain was determined in a study of control samples from healthy donors and cancer patients. Using immunoSEQ multiplex PCR, the repertoire was profiled, and TCRdb retains in-frame clones only, with some absent. This table has about 17,000 clones, about 89% appearing once. The V segment lost 2 bases and the J segment 4 bases; nucleotides outside the gene matches: 6. Germline assignment: CDR1 SNHLY and CDR2 FYNNEI. The CDR3 has 16 residues. The genes are TRBV2 and TRBJ1-1, with TRBD1 matching 11 bases. The specimen was PBMCs. The source of this sequence is a man in his sixties with head and neck cancer. CDR3 sequence (DNA): TGTGCCAGCAGTGAATATAGGGGGACAGGGGGCACTGAAGCTTTCTTT. Translated: CASSEYRGTGGTEAFF.